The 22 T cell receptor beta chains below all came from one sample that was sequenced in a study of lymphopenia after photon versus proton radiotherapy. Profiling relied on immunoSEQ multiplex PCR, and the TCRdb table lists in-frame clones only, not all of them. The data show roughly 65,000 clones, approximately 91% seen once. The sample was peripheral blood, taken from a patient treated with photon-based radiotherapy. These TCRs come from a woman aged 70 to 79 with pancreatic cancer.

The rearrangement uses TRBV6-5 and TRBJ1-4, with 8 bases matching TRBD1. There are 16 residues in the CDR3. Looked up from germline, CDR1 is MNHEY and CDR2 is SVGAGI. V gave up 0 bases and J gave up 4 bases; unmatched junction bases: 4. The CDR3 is CASSYSTGASNEKLFF. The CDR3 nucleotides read TGTGCCAGCAGTTACTCGACAGGGGCCAGTAATGAAAAACTGTTTTTT.

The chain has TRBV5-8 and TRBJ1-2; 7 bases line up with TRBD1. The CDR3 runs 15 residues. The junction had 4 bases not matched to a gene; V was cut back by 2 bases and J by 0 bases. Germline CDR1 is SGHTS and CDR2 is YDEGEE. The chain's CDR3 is CASSFLDRPNYGYTF. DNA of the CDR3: TGTGCCAGCAGCTTCTTGGACAGGCCTAACTATGGCTACACCTTC.

The CDR3, as DNA: TGTGCCAGCAGCTTGCCGGGAGTGAACACTGAAGCTTTCTTT. Protein sequence: CASSLPGVNTEAFF. This sequence joins TRBV5-6 and TRBJ1-1; D unclear. Trimming took 1 base from V and 0 from J, leaving 7 bases between them. CDR1 and CDR2 from the germline V gene are SGHDT and YYEEEE. The CDR3 runs to 14 residues.

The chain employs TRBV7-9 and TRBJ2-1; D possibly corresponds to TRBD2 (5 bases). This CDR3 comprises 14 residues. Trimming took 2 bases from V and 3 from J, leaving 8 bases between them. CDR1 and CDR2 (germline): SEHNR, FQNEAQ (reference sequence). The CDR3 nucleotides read TGTGCCAGCAGCTTAAGAGCGGACTACAATGAGCAGTTCTTC. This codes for CASSLRADYNEQFF. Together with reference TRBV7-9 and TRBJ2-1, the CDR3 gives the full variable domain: DTGVSQNPRHKITKRGQNVTFRCDPISEHNRLYWYRQTLGQGPEFLTYFQNEAQLEKSRLLSDRFSAERPKGSFSTLEIQRTEQGDSAMYLCASSLRADYNEQFFGPGTRLTVL.

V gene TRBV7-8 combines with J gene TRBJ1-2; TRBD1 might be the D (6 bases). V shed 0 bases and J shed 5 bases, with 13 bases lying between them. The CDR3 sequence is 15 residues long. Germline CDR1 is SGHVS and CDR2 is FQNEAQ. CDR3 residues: CASSLAPGVGYGYTF. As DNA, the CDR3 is TGTGCCAGCAGCTTAGCCCCAGGGGTGGGGTATGGCTACACCTTC.

The CDR3 nucleotides are TGTGCCAGCAGCGAAACTAGCGGGGGGTACAATGAGCAGTTCTTC. Its translation is CASSETSGGYNEQFF. This rearrangement joins TRBV7-2 to TRBJ2-1; 12 bases line up with TRBD2. The germline V gene encodes CDR1 SGHTA and CDR2 FQGNSA. The J segment lost 4 bases and the V segment lost 5 bases, leaving 3 bases of the junction unmatched. This CDR3 is built from 15 residues.

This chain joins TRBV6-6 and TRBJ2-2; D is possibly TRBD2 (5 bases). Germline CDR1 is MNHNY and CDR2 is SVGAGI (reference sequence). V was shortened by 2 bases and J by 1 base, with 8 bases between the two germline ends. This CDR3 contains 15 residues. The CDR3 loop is CASSYLGGNTGELFF. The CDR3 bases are TGTGCCAGCAGTTACCTAGGAGGGAACACCGGGGAGCTGTTTTTT.

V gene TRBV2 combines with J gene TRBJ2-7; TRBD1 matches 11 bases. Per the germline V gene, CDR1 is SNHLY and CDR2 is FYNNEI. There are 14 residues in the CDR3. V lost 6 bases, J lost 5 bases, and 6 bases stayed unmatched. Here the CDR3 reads CASRGTGGSHEQYF. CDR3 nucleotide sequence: TGTGCCAGCAGGGGGACAGGGGGTTCGCACGAGCAGTACTTC.

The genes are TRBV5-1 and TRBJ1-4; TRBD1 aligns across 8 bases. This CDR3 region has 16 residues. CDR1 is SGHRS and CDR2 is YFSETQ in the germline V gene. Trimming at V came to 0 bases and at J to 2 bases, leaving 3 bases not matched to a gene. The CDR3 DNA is TGCGCCAGCAGCTTGGGGACAGGGAATACTAATGAAAAACTGTTTTTT. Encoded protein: CASSLGTGNTNEKLFF.

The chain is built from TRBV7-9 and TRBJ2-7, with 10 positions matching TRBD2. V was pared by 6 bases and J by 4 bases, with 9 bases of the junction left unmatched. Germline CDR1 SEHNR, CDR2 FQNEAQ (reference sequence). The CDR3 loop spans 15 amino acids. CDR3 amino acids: CASSTPAGGTYEQYF. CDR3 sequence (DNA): TGTGCCAGCAGTACTCCAGCGGGAGGGACTTACGAGCAGTACTTC. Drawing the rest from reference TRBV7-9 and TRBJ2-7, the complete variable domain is DTGVSQNPRHKITKRGQNVTFRCDPISEHNRLYWYRQTLGQGPEFLTYFQNEAQLEKSRLLSDRFSAERPKGSFSTLEIQRTEQGDSAMYLCASSTPAGGTYEQYFGPGTRLTVT.

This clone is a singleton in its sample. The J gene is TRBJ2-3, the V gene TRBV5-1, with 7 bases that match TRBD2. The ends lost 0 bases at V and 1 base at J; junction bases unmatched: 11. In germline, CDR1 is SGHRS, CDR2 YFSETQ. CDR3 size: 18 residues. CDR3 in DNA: TGCGCCAGCAGCTTGGAACAAACCGGGACTACCCGCACAGATACGCAGTATTTT. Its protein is CASSLEQTGTTRTDTQYF. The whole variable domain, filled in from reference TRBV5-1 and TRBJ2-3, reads KAGVTQTPRYLIKTRGQQVTLSCSPISGHRSVSWYQQTPGQGLQFLFEYFSETQRNKGNFPGRFSGRQFSNSRSEMNVSTLELGDSALYLCASSLEQTGTTRTDTQYFGPGTRLTVL.

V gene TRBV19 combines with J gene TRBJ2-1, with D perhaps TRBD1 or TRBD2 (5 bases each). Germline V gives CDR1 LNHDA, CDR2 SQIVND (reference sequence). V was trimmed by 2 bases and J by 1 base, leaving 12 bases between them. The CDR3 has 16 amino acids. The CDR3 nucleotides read TGTGCCAGTAGTATATTTGGGGGAGAATCCTACAATGAGCAGTTCTTC. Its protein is CASSIFGGESYNEQFF. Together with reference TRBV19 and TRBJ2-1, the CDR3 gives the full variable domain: DGGITQSPKYLFRKEGQNVTLSCEQNLNHDAMYWYRQDPGQGLRLIYYSQIVNDFQKGDIAEGYSVSREKKESFPLTVTSAQKNPTAFYLCASSIFGGESYNEQFFGPGTRLTVL.

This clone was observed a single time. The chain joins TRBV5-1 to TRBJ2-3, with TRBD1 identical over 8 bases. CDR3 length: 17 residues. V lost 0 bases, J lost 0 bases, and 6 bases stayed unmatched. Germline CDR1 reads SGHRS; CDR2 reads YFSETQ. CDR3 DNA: TGCGCCAGCAGCTTGGAGGGACAGGCGAAGAGCACAGATACGCAGTATTTT. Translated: CASSLEGQAKSTDTQYF.

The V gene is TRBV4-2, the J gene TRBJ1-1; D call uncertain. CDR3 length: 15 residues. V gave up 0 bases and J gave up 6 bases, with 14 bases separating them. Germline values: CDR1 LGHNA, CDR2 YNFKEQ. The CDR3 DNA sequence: TGTGCCAGCAGCCAAGATGAGGCAGACCTCTCTGAAGCTTTCTTT. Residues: CASSQDEADLSEAFF.

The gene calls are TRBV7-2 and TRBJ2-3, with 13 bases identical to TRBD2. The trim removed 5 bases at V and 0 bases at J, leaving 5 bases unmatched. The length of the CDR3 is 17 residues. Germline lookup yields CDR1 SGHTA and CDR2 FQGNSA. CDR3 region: CASSTGLAGRSTDTQYF. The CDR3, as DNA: TGTGCCAGCAGCACGGGACTAGCGGGACGTAGCACAGATACGCAGTATTTT.

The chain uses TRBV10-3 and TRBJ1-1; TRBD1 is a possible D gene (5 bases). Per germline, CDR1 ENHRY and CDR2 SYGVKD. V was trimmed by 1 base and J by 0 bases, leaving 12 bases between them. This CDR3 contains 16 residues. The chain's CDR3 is CAISEWGGRVNTEAFF. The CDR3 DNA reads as TGTGCCATCAGTGAGTGGGGGGGGAGGGTGAACACTGAAGCTTTCTTT.

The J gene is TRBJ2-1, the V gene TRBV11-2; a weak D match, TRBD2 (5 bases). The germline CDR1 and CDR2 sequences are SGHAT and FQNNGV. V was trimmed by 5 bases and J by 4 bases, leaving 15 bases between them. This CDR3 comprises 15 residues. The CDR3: CASSHFGNSYNEQFF. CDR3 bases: TGTGCCAGCAGCCACTTCGGGAACTCTTACAATGAGCAGTTCTTC.

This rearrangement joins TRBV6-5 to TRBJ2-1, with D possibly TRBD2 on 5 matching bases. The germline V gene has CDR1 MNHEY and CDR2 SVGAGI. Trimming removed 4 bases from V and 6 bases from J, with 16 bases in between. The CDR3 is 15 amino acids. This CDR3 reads CASSFSGLPANEQFF. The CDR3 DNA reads TGTGCCAGCAGTTTTTCAGGACTCCCGGCCAATGAGCAGTTCTTC.

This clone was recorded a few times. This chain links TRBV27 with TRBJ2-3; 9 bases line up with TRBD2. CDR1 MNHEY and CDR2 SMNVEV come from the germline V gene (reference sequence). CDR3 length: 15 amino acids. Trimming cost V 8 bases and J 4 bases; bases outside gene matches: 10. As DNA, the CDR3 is TGTGCCAGCTGGATAGCGGGAGTGAGGGCAGATACGCAGTATTTT. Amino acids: CASWIAGVRADTQYF.

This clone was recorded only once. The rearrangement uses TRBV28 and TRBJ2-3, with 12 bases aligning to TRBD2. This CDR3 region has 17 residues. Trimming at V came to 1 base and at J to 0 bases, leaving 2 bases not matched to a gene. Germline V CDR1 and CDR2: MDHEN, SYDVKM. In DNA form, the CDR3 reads TGTGCCAGCAGTTTATCTGGACTAGCGGGGAGCACAGATACGCAGTATTTT. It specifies CASSLSGLAGSTDTQYF.

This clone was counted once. CDR3 sequence (DNA): TGTGCCAGCAGCAACCGGGACAGGGGAGCCTACGAGCAGTACTTC. It is translated as CASSNRDRGAYEQYF. This sequence joins TRBV11-1 and TRBJ2-7, with 10 bases aligning to TRBD1. With V trimmed by 5 bases and J by 2 bases, 6 bases remained unmatched. The CDR3 has 15 residues. Germline CDR1 SGHAT, CDR2 FQDESV (reference sequence).

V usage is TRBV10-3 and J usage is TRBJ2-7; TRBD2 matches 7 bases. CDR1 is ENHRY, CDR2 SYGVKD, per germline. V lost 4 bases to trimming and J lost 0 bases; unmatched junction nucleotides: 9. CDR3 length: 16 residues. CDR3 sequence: CAISGPSLANSYEQYF. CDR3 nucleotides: TGTGCCATCAGTGGCCCCTCACTAGCGAACTCCTACGAGCAGTACTTC.